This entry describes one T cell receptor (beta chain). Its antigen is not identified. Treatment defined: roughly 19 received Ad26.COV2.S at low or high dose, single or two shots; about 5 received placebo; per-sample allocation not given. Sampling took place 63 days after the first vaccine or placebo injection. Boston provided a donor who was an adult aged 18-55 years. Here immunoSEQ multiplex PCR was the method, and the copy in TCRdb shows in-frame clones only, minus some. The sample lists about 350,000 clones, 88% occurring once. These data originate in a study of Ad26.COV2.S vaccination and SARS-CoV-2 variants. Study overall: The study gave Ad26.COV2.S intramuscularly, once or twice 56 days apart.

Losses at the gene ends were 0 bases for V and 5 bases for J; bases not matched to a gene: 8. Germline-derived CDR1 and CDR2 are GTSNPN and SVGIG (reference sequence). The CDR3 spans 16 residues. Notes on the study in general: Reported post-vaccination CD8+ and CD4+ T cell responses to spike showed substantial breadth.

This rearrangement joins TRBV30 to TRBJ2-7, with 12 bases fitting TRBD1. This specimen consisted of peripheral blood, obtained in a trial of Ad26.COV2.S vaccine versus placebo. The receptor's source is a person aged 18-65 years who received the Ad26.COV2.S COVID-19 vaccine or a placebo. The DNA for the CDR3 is TGTGCCTGGAGTGTACGCGGAGGGACAGGGGGCCACGAGCAGTACTTC. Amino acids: CAWSVRGGTGGHEQYF.